These 27 T cell receptor beta chains came from one sample sequenced in a study of blood T cell repertoires in COVID-19. The repertoire was sequenced with immunoSEQ multiplex PCR; TCRdb's copy has only in-frame clones and lacks some. Among approximately 400,000 clones listed, roughly 86% were seen once. Specimen: peripheral blood. The receptors were sampled from a human donor with acute or convalescent COVID-19. The donor label of this sample is uncertain.

This clone was found a few times. The chain is built from TRBV5-1 and TRBJ2-2, with D uncertain. V lost 4 bases to trimming and J lost 0 bases, with 7 bases between them. Germline CDR1 and CDR2: SGHRS and YFSETQ. This CDR3 contains 14 residues. CDR3 in DNA: TGCGCCAGCAGCGCTCCAGCGAACACCGGGGAGCTGTTTTTT. Its protein product is CASSAPANTGELFF.

The CDR3 here is CASSLAAGIGKNIQYF. The CDR3 DNA is TGTGCCAGCAGCTTAGCGGCAGGGATTGGCAAAAACATTCAGTACTTC. This rearrangement joins TRBV7-9 to TRBJ2-4; a weak D match, TRBD1 (5 bases). V lost 0 bases and J lost 3, with 12 bases in between. CDR1 and CDR2 from the germline V gene are SEHNR and FQNEAQ (reference sequence). This CDR3 region has 16 residues.

A single count supports this clone. V and J are TRBV5-6 and TRBJ1-5; D perhaps matches TRBD1 (6 bases). CDR1 is SGHDT, CDR2 YYEEEE, per germline. The CDR3 totals 16 residues. Trimming left V 4 bases short and J 8 bases short, with 22 bases between. CDR3 in amino acids: CASSRRDGGAIKPQHF. CDR3 nucleotide sequence: TGTGCCAGCAGCCGCAGGGATGGGGGCGCGATCAAGCCCCAGCATTTT.

The CDR3 bases are TGTGCCAGCAGCTCTACCGGGACAGGGGTTCAAGAGACCCAGTACTTC. It encodes CASSSTGTGVQETQYF. V gene TRBV11-2 combines with J gene TRBJ2-5; TRBD1 matches at 10 bases. Germline V CDR1 and CDR2: SGHAT, FQNNGV. The V and J ends lost 4 bases and 2 bases, in that order; junction bases with no gene match: 7. This CDR3 comprises 16 residues.

This clone has just one count. V usage is TRBV15 and J usage is TRBJ1-5; possibly TRBD1 for D (5 bases). Germline V gene data show CDR1 as LNHNV and CDR2 as YYDKDF (reference sequence). The V end was cut by 1 base, the J end by 3 bases, with 13 bases between. The CDR3 totals 16 residues. The CDR3 protein is CATSRGRDSNNQPQHF. Written as DNA, the CDR3 is TGTGCCACCAGCAGAGGTCGGGACTCCAACAATCAGCCCCAGCATTTT.

The CDR3 here is CASSLQGISGNTIYF. As DNA, the CDR3 is TGTGCCAGCAGCTTACAGGGGATCTCTGGAAACACCATATATTTT. V gene TRBV11-2 combines with J gene TRBJ1-3; a possible D gene is TRBD1 (6 bases). The CDR3 sequence is 15 residues long. The V gene's germline CDR1 is SGHAT and CDR2 FQNNGV. V lost 2 bases, J lost 0 bases, and 8 bases lay in between.

This clone showed up just once. The chain has TRBV7-9 and TRBJ1-2; no firm D call. There are 14 residues in the CDR3. The germline V gene encodes CDR1 SEHNR and CDR2 FQNEAQ (reference sequence). Trimming removed 1 base from V and 5 bases from J, with 11 bases in between. The chain's CDR3 is CASSLGAGSYGYTF. For the CDR3, the DNA is TGTGCCAGCAGCTTAGGGGCGGGATCTTATGGCTACACCTTC.

The rearrangement joins TRBV30 to TRBJ2-1, with D perhaps matching TRBD1 (5 bases). This CDR3 spans 16 amino acids. V dropped 0 bases and J dropped 0 bases, with 12 bases sitting between them. Per the germline V gene, CDR1 is GTSNPN and CDR2 is SVGIG (reference sequence). The CDR3 DNA reads TGTGCCTGGAGTGTCCAAACAGGCAACTCCTACAATGAGCAGTTCTTC. Protein product: CAWSVQTGNSYNEQFF.

This clone came up many times. The V and J genes are TRBV15 and TRBJ2-7; 8 positions agree with TRBD1. The germline V gene encodes CDR1 LNHNV and CDR2 YYDKDF (reference sequence). J gave up 5 bases and V 3 bases, and 6 bases lay outside the gene matches. This CDR3 comprises 14 residues. CDR3 DNA: TGTGCCACCAGCAGGGACAGGGTCAGAGACGAGCAGTACTTC. This codes for CATSRDRVRDEQYF. The full variable domain, with the rest looked up from reference TRBV15 and TRBJ2-7, is DAMVIQNPRYQVTQFGKPVTLSCSQTLNHNVMYWYQQKSSQAPKLLFHYYDKDFNNEADTPDNFQSRRPNTSFCFLDIRSPGLGDTAMYLCATSRDRVRDEQYFGPGTRLTVT.

The J gene is TRBJ2-1, the V gene TRBV18, with no clear D. The V gene lost 0 bases and the J gene lost 9 bases, with 9 bases spanning the gap. The germline gives CDR1 KGHSH, CDR2 LQKENI. The CDR3 sequence is 13 residues long. The CDR3 region is CASSPPEKFEQFF. The CDR3 bases are TGTGCCAGCTCACCACCAGAGAAGTTTGAGCAGTTCTTC.

The chain joins TRBV6-5 to TRBJ1-1; 7 nucleotides line up with TRBD1. After removal of 0 bases from V and 6 bases from J, the junction contained 10 bases not matched to a gene. CDR1 is MNHEY, CDR2 SVGAGI, per germline. The CDR3 is 16 amino acids. The CDR3 loop reads CASSYSWVGGSAEAFF. As DNA, the CDR3 is TGTGCCAGCAGTTACTCGTGGGTAGGGGGCAGCGCTGAAGCTTTCTTT.

This clone appeared once. The V and J genes are TRBV28 and TRBJ1-1; D remains ambiguous. Germline loops: CDR1 MDHEN, CDR2 SYDVKM. This CDR3 contains 12 residues. V lost 3 bases to trimming and J lost 10 bases, with 12 bases between them. CDR3 residues: CASSFRRFRAFF. The CDR3 bases are TGTGCCAGCAGTTTTCGGAGGTTTAGAGCTTTCTTT.

The CDR3 bases are TGTGCCAGCGTACCGAGAGGAGGTTTCATGGCTGAAGCTTTCTTT. The encoded protein is CASVPRGGFMAEAFF. V and J are TRBV27 and TRBJ1-1, with no clear D. With 8 bases removed from V and 6 bases from J, the gap between germline ends came to 22 bases. The CDR3 sequence is 15 residues long. CDR1 MNHEY and CDR2 SMNVEV come from the germline V gene (reference sequence).

V gene TRBV30 combines with J gene TRBJ1-5; D may be TRBD1 (6 bases). V shed 4 bases and J shed 5 bases, with 24 bases lying between them. This CDR3 is built from 17 residues. CDR1 is GTSNPN and CDR2 is SVGIG in the germline V gene (reference sequence). The CDR3 spells CAWTTIYNREGDQPQHF. CDR3 bases: TGTGCCTGGACTACGATTTACAACAGGGAGGGGGATCAGCCCCAGCATTTT.

This rearrangement joins TRBV6-6 to TRBJ2-2, with TRBD1 matching over 9 bases. This CDR3 is built from 19 residues. The V gene's germline CDR1 is MNHNY and CDR2 SVGAGI (reference sequence). The V segment lost 5 bases and the J segment 9 bases; nucleotides outside the gene matches: 22. CDR3: CASSPGQGMLGRERRELFF. CDR3 coding DNA: TGTGCCAGCAGTCCGGGACAGGGAATGCTAGGGCGGGAGAGGAGGGAGCTGTTTTTT.

The chain recombines TRBV10-2 with TRBJ2-1; 11 bases align to TRBD1. Per the germline V gene, CDR1 is WSHSY and CDR2 is SAAADI. V lost 2 bases and J lost 7; bases outside the gene matches: 7. The CDR3 is 16 amino acids. The CDR3 DNA reads as TGCGCCAGCAGTGAGCCGAGGGGGACAGGGGGGAATGAGCAGTTCTTC. This gives the protein CASSEPRGTGGNEQFF.

CDR3 region: CASRQGAYEQYF. CDR3 DNA sequence: TGTGCCAGCAGACAGGGGGCCTACGAGCAGTACTTC. The rearrangement uses TRBV6-5 and TRBJ2-7; 8 bases align to TRBD1. The J segment lost 2 bases and the V segment lost 6 bases, leaving 0 bases of the junction unmatched. The CDR3 contains 12 residues. CDR1 and CDR2 (germline): MNHEY, SVGAGI.

In this sample, this clone turned up once. The V and J genes are TRBV2 and TRBJ1-1, with D uncertain. V was trimmed by 4 bases and J by 0 bases, leaving 6 bases between them. The V gene's germline CDR1 is SNHLY and CDR2 FYNNEI. CDR3 length: 13 residues. The CDR3 DNA reads TGTGCCAGCAGTGCATCTATGAACACTGAAGCTTTCTTT. This codes for CASSASMNTEAFF.

The genes are TRBV7-6 and TRBJ2-5; 15 nucleotides agree with TRBD2. V was pared by 3 bases and J by 2 bases, with 1 base of the junction left unmatched. Germline CDR1 reads SGHVS; CDR2 reads FNYEAQ. The CDR3 runs 16 residues. The CDR3 bases are TGTGCCAGCAGCTTGGGACTAGCGGGAGGACAAGAGACCCAGTACTTC. Its protein is CASSLGLAGGQETQYF.

The chain joins TRBV7-2 to TRBJ2-7, with D hard to call. This CDR3 comprises 12 residues. Germline CDR1 is SGHTA and CDR2 is FQGNSA. The ends were cut back, 1 base at V and 4 bases at J, with 5 bases in the middle. The CDR3 nucleotides are TGTGCCAGCAGCTTAGATGAGTACGAGCAGTACTTC. This encodes CASSLDEYEQYF.

This clone has just a few counts. This chain's CDR3 is CASSLAQGAFYNSPLHF. DNA of the CDR3: TGTGCCAGCAGCTTAGCGCAGGGCGCCTTCTATAATTCACCCCTCCACTTT. The chain combines TRBV7-8 with TRBJ1-6; a possible D gene is TRBD1 (5 bases). Germline CDR1 SGHVS, CDR2 FQNEAQ. The V end was cut by 0 bases, the J end by 3 bases, with 12 bases between. The length of the CDR3 is 17 residues.

This CDR3 is CASSPTGLSRYF. CDR3 nucleotides: TGTGCCAGCAGCCCGACAGGGCTAAGCCGGTACTTC. V is TRBV14 and J is TRBJ2-7, with 7 positions matching TRBD1. V lost 4 bases, J lost 12 bases, and 9 bases stayed unmatched. Germline V gene lookup returns CDR1 SGHDN and CDR2 FVKESK. This CDR3 is built from 12 residues.

The chain has TRBV28 and TRBJ1-4; the D is unclear. The V end lost 4 bases, the J end lost 5 bases, and 17 bases lay between the germline ends. Germline V CDR1 and CDR2: MDHEN, SYDVKM. The CDR3 loop spans 16 amino acids. The chain's CDR3 is CASSSPGVSLNEKLFF. In DNA form, the CDR3 reads TGTGCCAGCAGTTCCCCGGGAGTTTCACTCAATGAAAAACTGTTTTTT.

On this clone: This specimen includes other DNA sequences encoding the same CDR3. The rearrangement links TRBV18 to TRBJ1-2, with TRBD1 matching 8 bases. The CDR3 length is 13 residues. The germline CDR1 and CDR2 sequences are KGHSH and LQKENI. V shed 6 bases and J 5 bases; nucleotides not matched to a gene: 5. The CDR3 loop is CASSLGQGYGYTF. For the CDR3, the DNA is TGTGCCAGCTCGCTCGGACAGGGATATGGCTACACCTTC.

This rearrangement joins TRBV6-5 to TRBJ2-3, with 10 positions matching TRBD2. The CDR3 covers 15 residues. J lost 4 bases, V lost 5 bases, and 6 bases had no gene match. CDR1 and CDR2 (germline): MNHEY, SVGAGI. The DNA for the CDR3 is TGTGCCAGCAGTCCTGAAGCGGGGGGGCCAGATACGCAGTATTTT. Amino acids: CASSPEAGGPDTQYF.

The genes are TRBV5-1 and TRBJ2-5; a weak D match, TRBD2 (6 bases). Trimming removed 4 bases at V and 2 bases at J, with 9 bases between. Germline loops: CDR1 SGHRS, CDR2 YFSETQ. The CDR3 loop spans 13 amino acids. CDR3: CASSGEEQETQYF. The CDR3 DNA is TGCGCCAGCAGCGGGGAGGAGCAAGAGACCCAGTACTTC.

On this clone: This sample includes further DNA sequences coding for the same CDR3. The gene calls are TRBV6-5 and TRBJ2-5, with TRBD1 matching over 10 bases. The trim removed 8 bases at V and 4 bases at J, leaving 7 bases unmatched. Germline loops: CDR1 MNHEY, CDR2 SVGAGI. The CDR3 covers 14 residues. In nucleotides, the CDR3 is TGTGCCAGCTCCCGGGACAGGGGCGCAGAGACCCAGTACTTC. It encodes CASSRDRGAETQYF.